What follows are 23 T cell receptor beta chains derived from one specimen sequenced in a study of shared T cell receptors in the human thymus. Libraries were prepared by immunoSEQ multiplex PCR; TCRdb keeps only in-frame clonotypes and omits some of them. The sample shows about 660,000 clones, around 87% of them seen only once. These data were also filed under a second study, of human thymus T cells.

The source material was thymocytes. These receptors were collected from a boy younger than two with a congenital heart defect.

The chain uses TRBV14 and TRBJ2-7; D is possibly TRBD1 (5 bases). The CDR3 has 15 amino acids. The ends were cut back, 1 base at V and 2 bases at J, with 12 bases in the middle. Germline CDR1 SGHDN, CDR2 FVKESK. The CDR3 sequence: CASSQGYTGPYEQYF. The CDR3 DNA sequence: TGTGCCAGCAGCCAAGGCTACACAGGTCCCTACGAGCAGTACTTC.

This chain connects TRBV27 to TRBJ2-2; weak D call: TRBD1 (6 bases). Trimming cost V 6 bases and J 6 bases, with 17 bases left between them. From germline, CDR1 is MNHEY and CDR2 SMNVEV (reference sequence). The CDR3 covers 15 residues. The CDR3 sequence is CASRSAYRAAGELFF. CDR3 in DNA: TGTGCCAGCAGGTCCGCATACAGGGCAGCCGGGGAGCTGTTTTTT.

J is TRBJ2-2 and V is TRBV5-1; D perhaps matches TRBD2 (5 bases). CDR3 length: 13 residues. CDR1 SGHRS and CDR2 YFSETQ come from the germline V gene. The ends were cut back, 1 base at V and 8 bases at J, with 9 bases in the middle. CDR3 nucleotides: TGCGCCAGCAGCTTGTCCAGGACTGGGGAGCTGTTTTTT. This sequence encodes CASSLSRTGELFF. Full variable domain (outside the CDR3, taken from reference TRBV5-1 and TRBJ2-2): KAGVTQTPRYLIKTRGQQVTLSCSPISGHRSVSWYQQTPGQGLQFLFEYFSETQRNKGNFPGRFSGRQFSNSRSEMNVSTLELGDSALYLCASSLSRTGELFFGEGSRLTVL.

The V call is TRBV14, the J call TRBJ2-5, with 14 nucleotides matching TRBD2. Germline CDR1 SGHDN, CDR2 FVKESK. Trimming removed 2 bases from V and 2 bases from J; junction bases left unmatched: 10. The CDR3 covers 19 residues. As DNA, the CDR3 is TGTGCCAGCAGCCAAAAGCACGGGACTAGCGGGGGAATACAAGAGACCCAGTACTTC. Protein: CASSQKHGTSGGIQETQYF. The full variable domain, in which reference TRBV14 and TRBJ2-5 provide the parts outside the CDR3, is EAGVTQFPSHSVIEKGQTVTLRCDPISGHDNLYWYRRVMGKEIKFLLHFVKESKQDESGMPNNRFLAERTGGTYSTLKVQPAELEDSGVYFCASSQKHGTSGGIQETQYFGPGTRLLVL.

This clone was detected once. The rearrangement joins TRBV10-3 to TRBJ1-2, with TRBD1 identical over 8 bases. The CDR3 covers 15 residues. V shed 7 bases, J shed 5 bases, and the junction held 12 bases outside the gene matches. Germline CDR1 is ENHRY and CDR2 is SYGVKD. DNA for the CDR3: TGTGCCATCAACCCACGACAGGGGAATAGGTATGGCTACACCTTC. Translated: CAINPRQGNRYGYTF.

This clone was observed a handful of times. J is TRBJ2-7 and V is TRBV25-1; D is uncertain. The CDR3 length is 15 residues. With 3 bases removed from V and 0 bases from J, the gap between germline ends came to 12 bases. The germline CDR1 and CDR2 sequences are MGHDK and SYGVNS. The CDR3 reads CASSDGPPSSYEQYF. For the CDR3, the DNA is TGTGCCAGCAGTGATGGGCCCCCGAGCTCCTACGAGCAGTACTTC.

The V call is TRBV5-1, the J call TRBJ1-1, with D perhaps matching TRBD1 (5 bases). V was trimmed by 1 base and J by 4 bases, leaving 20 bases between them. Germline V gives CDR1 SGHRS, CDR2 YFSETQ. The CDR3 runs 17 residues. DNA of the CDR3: TGCGCCAGCAGCTTGTGGGGTCGGGGGGGAACGGTCACTGAAGCTTTCTTT. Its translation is CASSLWGRGGTVTEAFF.

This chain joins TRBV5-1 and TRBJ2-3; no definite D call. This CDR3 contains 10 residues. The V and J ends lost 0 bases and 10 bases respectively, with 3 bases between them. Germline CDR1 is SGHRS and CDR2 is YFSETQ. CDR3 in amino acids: CASSLGAQYF. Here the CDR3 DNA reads TGCGCCAGCAGCTTGGGCGCGCAGTATTTT.

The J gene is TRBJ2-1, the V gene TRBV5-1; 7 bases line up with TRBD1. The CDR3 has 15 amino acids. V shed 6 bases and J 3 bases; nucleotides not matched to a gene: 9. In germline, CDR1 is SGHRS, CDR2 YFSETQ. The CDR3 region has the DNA TGCGCCAGCACCTACAGGGGACATGACTACAATGAGCAGTTCTTC. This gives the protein CASTYRGHDYNEQFF.

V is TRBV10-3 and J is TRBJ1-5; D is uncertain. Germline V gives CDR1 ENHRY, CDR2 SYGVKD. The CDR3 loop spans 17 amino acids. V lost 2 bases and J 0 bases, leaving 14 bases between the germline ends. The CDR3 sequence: CAISETLTVYSNQPQHF. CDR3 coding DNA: TGTGCCATCAGTGAGACCCTCACAGTCTATAGCAATCAGCCCCAGCATTTT.

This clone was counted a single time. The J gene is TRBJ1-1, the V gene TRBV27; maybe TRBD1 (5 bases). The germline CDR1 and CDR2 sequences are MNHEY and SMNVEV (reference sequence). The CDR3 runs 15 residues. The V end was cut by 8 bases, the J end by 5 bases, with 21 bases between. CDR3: CASLPPPGWGTEAFF. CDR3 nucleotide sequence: TGTGCCAGCCTTCCTCCTCCAGGGTGGGGTACTGAAGCTTTCTTT.

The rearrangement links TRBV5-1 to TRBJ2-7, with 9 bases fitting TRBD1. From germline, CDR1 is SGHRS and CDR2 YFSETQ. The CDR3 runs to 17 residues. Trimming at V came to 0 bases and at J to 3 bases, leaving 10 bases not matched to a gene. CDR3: CASSLDRGHGAHYEQYF. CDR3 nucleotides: TGCGCCAGCAGCTTGGACAGGGGGCACGGGGCCCACTACGAGCAGTACTTC.

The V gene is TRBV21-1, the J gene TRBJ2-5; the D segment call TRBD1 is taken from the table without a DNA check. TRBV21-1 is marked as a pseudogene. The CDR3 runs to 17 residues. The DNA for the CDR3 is TGTGCCAGCAGCAAAGGGGGCCCGCAGGGGTATGAGGAGACCCAGTACTTC. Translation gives CASSKGGPQGYEETQYF.

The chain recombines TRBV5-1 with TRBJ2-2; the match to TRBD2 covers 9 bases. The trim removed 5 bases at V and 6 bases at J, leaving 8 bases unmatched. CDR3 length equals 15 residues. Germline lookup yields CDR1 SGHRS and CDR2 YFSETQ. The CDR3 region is CASSGIAGVPGELFF. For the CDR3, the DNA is TGCGCCAGCAGTGGGATAGCGGGAGTTCCCGGGGAGCTGTTTTTT. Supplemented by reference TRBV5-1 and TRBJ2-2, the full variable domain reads KAGVTQTPRYLIKTRGQQVTLSCSPISGHRSVSWYQQTPGQGLQFLFEYFSETQRNKGNFPGRFSGRQFSNSRSEMNVSTLELGDSALYLCASSGIAGVPGELFFGEGSRLTVL.

In DNA form, the CDR3 reads TGCGCCAGCCGCCCGGACAGGGATTTCTACGAGCAGTACTTC. Translated: CASRPDRDFYEQYF. The gene calls are TRBV5-1 and TRBJ2-5; TRBD1 agrees at 8 bases. Judging by the DNA end, TRBJ2-7 fits better; the J call may be wrong. The V gene's germline CDR1 is SGHRS and CDR2 YFSETQ. The CDR3 loop spans 14 amino acids.

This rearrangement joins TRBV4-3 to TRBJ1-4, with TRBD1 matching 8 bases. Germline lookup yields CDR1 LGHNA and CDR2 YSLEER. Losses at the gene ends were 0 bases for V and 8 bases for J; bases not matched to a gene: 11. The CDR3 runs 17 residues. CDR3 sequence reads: CASSQDGGDRGGEKLFF. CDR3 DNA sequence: TGCGCCAGCAGCCAAGATGGGGGCGACAGGGGTGGCGAAAAACTGTTTTTT.

This CDR3 reads CASSFPTSGNYNEQFF. The CDR3 nucleotides read TGTGCCAGCAGTTTCCCCACTAGCGGGAACTACAATGAGCAGTTCTTC. This rearrangement joins TRBV28 to TRBJ2-1; TRBD2 aligns across 10 bases. The CDR3 contains 16 residues. Germline V gene sequence: CDR1 MDHEN, CDR2 SYDVKM. Trimming took 3 bases from V and 3 from J; bases not matched to a gene: 5.

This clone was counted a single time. The CDR3 DNA follows: TGTGCTAGTGGTTTAGCGACAGGGGATGGCTACACCTTC. Its translation: CASGLATGDGYTF. The chain employs TRBV12-5 and TRBJ1-2; 8 nucleotides line up with TRBD1. Per germline, CDR1 LGHNT and CDR2 FRNRAP. Germline trimming cut 3 bases from V and 6 bases from J; bases unmatched to any gene: 3. The CDR3 is 13 residues long.

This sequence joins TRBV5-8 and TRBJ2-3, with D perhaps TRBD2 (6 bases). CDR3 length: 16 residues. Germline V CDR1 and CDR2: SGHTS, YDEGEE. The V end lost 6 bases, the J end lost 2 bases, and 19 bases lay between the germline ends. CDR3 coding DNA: TGTGCCAGCACCGTGAAAACTAGCAGATTCACAGATACGCAGTATTTT. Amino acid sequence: CASTVKTSRFTDTQYF.

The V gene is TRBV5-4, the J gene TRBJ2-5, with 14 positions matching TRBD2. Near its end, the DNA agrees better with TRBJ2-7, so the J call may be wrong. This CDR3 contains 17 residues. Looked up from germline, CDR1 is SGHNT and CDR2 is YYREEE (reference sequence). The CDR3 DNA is TGTGCCAGCAGTTCCGAAGGGACTAGCGGGAGTGTCTACGAGCAGTACTTC. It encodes CASSSEGTSGSVYEQYF.

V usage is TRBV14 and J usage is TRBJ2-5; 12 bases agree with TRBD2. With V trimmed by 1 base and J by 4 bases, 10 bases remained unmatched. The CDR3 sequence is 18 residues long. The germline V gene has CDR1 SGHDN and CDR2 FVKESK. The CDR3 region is CASSQGFLAGGPRETQYF. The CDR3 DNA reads TGTGCCAGCAGCCAAGGGTTTCTAGCGGGGGGGCCCAGAGAGACCCAGTACTTC.

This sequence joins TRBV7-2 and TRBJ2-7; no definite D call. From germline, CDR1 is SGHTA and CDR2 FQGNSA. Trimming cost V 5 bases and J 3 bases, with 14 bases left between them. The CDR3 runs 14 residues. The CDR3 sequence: CASSAVGRSYEQYF. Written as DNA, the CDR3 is TGTGCCAGCAGCGCAGTAGGCCGGAGCTACGAGCAGTACTTC.

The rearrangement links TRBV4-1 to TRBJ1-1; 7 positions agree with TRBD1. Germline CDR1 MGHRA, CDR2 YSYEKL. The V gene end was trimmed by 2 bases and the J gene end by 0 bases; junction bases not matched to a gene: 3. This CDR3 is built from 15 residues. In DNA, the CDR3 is TGCGCCAGCAGCCAAAGGGGACAGTTGAACACTGAAGCTTTCTTT. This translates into CASSQRGQLNTEAFF.